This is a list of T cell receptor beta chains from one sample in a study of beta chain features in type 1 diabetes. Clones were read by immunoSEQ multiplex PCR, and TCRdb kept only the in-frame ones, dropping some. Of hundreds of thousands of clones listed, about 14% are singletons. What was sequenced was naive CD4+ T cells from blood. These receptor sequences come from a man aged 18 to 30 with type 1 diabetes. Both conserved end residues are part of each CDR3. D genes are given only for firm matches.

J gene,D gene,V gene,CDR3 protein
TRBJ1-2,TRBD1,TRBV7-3,CASSLGQGSYGYTF
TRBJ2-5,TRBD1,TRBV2,CASERDRGETQYF
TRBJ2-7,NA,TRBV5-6,CASSVSYEQYF
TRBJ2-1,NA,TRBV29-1,CSVERYNEQFF
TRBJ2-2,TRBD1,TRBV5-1,CASSLAVGQGSAGELFF
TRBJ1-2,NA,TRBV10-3,CATQGPANYGYTF
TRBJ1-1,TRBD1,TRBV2,CASGRTGPNTEAFF
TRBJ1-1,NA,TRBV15,CATSTRPLTVTEAFF
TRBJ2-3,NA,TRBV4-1,CASSQIGIDTQYF
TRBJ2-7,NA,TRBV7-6,CASSLRRQGPAYEQYF
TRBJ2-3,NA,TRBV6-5,CASSYSGTSTDTQYF
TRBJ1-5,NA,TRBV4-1,CASSQGWGGNQPQHF
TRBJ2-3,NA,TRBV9,CASSVDFTDTQYF
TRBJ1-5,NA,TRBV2,CASSADTLGNQPQHF
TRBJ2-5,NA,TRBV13,CASSLGAAGGPLYF
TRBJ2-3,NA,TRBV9,CASSVRVMADTQYF
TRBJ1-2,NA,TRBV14,CASSSAGPYGYTF
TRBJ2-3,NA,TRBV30,CAWSYLDTQYF
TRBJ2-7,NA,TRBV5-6,CASSLVEKGNYEQYF
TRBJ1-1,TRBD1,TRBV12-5,CASGLVLGTGRPNTEAFF
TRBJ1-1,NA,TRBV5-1,CASSPDRLNTEAFF
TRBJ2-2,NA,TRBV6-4,CASSGENTGELFF
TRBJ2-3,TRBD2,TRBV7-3,CASSPGTSGSTQYF
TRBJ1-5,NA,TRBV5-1,CASSLGGGSNQPQHF
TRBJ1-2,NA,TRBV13,CASSLTGQSRRGYTF
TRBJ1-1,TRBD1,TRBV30,CAWEDRHVLGAFF
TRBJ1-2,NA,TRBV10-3,CAISRQLNYGYTF
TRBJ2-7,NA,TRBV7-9,CASSPRRTAKGGEQYF
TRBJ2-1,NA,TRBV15,CATSPDLDYNEQFF
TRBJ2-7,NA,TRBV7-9,CASSLGLQGAYEQYF
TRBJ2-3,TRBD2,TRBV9,CASSSRGGLTDTQYF
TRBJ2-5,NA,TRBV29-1,CSVEASQETQYF
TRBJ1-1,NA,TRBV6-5,CASSYSIVRHTEAFF
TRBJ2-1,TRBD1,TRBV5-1,CASSPEGQGGSEQFF
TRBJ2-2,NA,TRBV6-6,CASSLAELNTGELFF
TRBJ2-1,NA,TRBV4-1,CASSQPGKSYNEQFF
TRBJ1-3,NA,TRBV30,CAWNVLGGNTIYF
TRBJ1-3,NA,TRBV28,CASSPSGTPTSGNTIYF
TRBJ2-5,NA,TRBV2,CASSDGLRETQYF
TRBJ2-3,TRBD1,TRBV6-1,CASTLGQGARDTQYF
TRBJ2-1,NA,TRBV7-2,CASSLTALEQFF
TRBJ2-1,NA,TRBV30,CAWAITNEQFF
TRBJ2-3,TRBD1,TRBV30,CAWSPGQGPDTQYF
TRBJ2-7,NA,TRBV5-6,CASSTDSVDEQYF
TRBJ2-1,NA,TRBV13,CASSLSGLPPNEQFF
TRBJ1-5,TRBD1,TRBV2,CASSESTGGDQPQHF
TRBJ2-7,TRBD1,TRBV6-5,CASSHGQGRTEQYF